This entry features one T cell receptor beta chain sequence. The antigen is unknown. TCRdb ran MiXCR on the reads and lists one entry per CDR3 protein. The sample lists 550,000 to 700,000 distinct CDR3 sequences, about 39% occurring once. The data belong to a study of T cell repertoires in cytomegalovirus infection. Findings and limits, study-wide: HLA-C-restricted TCR beta clonotypes specific for CMV led the ex vivo response.

V was shortened by 5 bases and J by 6 bases, with 11 bases between the two germline ends. The CDR3 is made up of 12 amino acids. CDR1 is SGHTA, CDR2 FQGNSA, per germline. This clonotype originated in a human donor in good health (CMV status not recorded). Some clones in this sample may be carry-over from other donors' samples. Sequenced here: cultured PBMCs, sampled from culture after CMV antigen stimulation. The chain recombines TRBV7-2 with TRBJ2-7, with D possibly matching TRBD2 (5 bases). The CDR3 region has the DNA TGTGCCAGCAGCCCGGCCCTAGCCGAGCAGTACTTC. Translation: CASSPALAEQYF.